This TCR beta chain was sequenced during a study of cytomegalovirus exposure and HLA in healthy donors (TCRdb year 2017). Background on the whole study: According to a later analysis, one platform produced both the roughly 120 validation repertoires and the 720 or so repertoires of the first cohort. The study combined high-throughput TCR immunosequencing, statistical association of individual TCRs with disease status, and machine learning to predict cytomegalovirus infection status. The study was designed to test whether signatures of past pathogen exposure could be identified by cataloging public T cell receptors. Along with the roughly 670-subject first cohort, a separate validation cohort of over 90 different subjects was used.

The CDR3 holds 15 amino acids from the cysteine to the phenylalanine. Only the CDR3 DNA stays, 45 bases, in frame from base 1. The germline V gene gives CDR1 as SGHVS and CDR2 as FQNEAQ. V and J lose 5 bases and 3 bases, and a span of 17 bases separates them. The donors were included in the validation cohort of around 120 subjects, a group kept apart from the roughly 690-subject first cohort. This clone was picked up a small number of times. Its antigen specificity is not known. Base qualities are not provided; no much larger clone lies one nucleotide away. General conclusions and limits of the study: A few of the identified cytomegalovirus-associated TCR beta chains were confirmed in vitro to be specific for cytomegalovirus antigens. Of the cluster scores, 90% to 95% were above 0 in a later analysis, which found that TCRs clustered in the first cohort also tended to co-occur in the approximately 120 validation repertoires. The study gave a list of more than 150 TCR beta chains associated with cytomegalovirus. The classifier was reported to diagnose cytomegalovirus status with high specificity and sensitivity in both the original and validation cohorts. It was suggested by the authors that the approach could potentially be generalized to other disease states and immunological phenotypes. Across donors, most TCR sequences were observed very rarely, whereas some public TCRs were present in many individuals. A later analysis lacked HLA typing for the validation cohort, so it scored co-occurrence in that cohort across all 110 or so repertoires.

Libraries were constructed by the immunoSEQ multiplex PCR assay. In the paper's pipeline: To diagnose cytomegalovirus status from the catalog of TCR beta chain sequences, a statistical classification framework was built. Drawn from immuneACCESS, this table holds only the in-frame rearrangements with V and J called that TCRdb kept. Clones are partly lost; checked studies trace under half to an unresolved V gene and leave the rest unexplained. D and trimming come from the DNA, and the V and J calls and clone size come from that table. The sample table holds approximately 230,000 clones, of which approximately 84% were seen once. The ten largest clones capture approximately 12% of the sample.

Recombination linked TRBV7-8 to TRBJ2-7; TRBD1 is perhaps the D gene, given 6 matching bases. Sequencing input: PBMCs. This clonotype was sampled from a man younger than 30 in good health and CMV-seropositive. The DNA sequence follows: TGTGCCAGCAGCCGCTTAGGGGGAAGATTCTACGAGCAGTACTTC. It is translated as CASSRLGGRFYEQYF. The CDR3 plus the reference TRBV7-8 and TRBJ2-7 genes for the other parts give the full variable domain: GAGVSQSPRYKVAKRGQDVALRCDPISGHVSLFWYQQALGQGPEFLTYFQNEAQLDKSGLPSDRFFAERPEGSVSTLKIQRTQQEDSAVYLCASSRLGGRFYEQYFGPGTRLTVT.